This entry lists 3 T cell receptor beta chains sequenced from one sample in a study of OX40 agonist ivuxolimab in advanced cancers. Here immunoSEQ multiplex PCR was the method, and the copy in TCRdb shows in-frame clones only, minus some. The sample has 90,000 to 100,000 clones, around 89% seen once. Source: CD4+ or CD8+ T cells sorted from blood, taken in a trial of the OX40 agonist ivuxolimab. Every receptor here comes from an adult with an advanced solid tumor such as melanoma, head and neck, liver or kidney cancer.

The chain couples TRBV2 to TRBJ2-2; no clear D. V shed 5 bases and J shed 3 bases, with 13 bases lying between them. The CDR3 runs 15 residues. Germline V CDR1 and CDR2: SNHLY, FYNNEI. CDR3 DNA sequence: TGTGCCAGCAGTCCCTTAGATTGGGACACCGGGGAGCTGTTTTTT. This codes for CASSPLDWDTGELFF.

The chain joins TRBV7-2 to TRBJ2-2; D remains ambiguous. Germline-derived CDR1 and CDR2 are SGHTA and FQGNSA. Trimming removed 1 base at V and 6 bases at J, with 6 bases between. The CDR3 consists of 13 residues. The CDR3 DNA reads TGTGCCAGCAGCTTAGGCAAGGCCGGGGAGCTGTTTTTT. Translating it yields CASSLGKAGELFF. Based on the CDR3 plus reference TRBV7-2 and TRBJ2-2, the full variable domain is GAGVSQSPSNKVTEKGKDVELRCDPISGHTALYWYRQSLGQGLEFLIYFQGNSAPDKSGLPSDRFSAERTGGSVSTLTIQRTQQEDSAVYLCASSLGKAGELFFGEGSRLTVL.

The rearrangement links TRBV5-6 to TRBJ2-1; D possibly corresponds to TRBD2 (6 bases). CDR1 is SGHDT, CDR2 YYEEEE, per germline. V lost 4 bases and J lost 0, with 14 bases in between. This CDR3 region has 16 residues. The CDR3 here is CASSLSGLSSYNEQFF. The DNA of the CDR3 is TGTGCCAGCAGCCTTAGCGGTCTGAGCTCCTACAATGAGCAGTTCTTC.